A single sample gave rise to the 27 T cell receptor beta chains below, sequenced in a study of T cell responses to AZD1222 COVID-19 vaccine. TCRdb's table, derived via immunoSEQ multiplex PCR, lists solely in-frame clones and lacks some. The table lists about 170,000 clones, approximately 95% of them singletons. This material consisted of peripheral blood, taken on day 0 of AZD1222 vaccination. The receptors originated from an adult in good health.

The CDR3 region has the DNA TGTGCCAGTAGTCTTAGGGGAGGGAATCAGCCCCAGCATTTT. As protein: CASSLRGGNQPQHF. The chain is built from TRBV19 and TRBJ1-5, with D possibly TRBD1 on 5 matching bases. V was clipped by 5 bases and J by 4 bases, with 12 bases between them. The CDR3 contains 14 residues. CDR1 is LNHDA and CDR2 is SQIVND in the germline V gene (reference sequence). The whole variable domain, filled in from reference TRBV19 and TRBJ1-5, reads DGGITQSPKYLFRKEGQNVTLSCEQNLNHDAMYWYRQDPGQGLRLIYYSQIVNDFQKGDIAEGYSVSREKKESFPLTVTSAQKNPTAFYLCASSLRGGNQPQHFGDGTRLSIL.

This CDR3 reads CASSPGPGETQYF. For the CDR3, the DNA is TGTGCCAGCAGCCCTGGACCGGGGGAGACCCAGTACTTC. The chain combines TRBV5-4 with TRBJ2-5, with D possibly being TRBD2 (5 bases). From germline, CDR1 is SGHNT and CDR2 YYREEE (reference sequence). This CDR3 region has 13 residues. V gave up 4 bases and J gave up 5 bases, with 12 bases separating them.

This sequence joins TRBV7-6 and TRBJ1-5; D gene unclear. The germline gives CDR1 SGHVS, CDR2 FNYEAQ. The V end lost 1 base, the J end lost 4 bases, and 17 bases lay between the germline ends. The CDR3 spans 17 residues. CDR3 nucleotide sequence: TGTGCCAGCAGCTTAGTAGGTTCTAGAGACTTAAATCAGCCCCAGCATTTT. Protein product: CASSLVGSRDLNQPQHF.

Only one count was recorded for this clone. This chain uses TRBV5-1 with TRBJ1-1, with 9 bases matching TRBD1. CDR1 and CDR2 from the germline V gene are SGHRS and YFSETQ. CDR3 length: 13 amino acids. The V gene end was trimmed by 2 bases and the J gene end by 6 bases; junction bases not matched to a gene: 2. The CDR3 is CASSFDRGSEAFF. The DNA for the CDR3 is TGCGCCAGCAGCTTCGACAGGGGGTCTGAAGCTTTCTTT.

The V gene is TRBV5-5, the J gene TRBJ1-2, with TRBD1 matching 8 bases. The CDR3 is made up of 13 amino acids. The J segment lost 7 bases and the V segment lost 1 base, leaving 3 bases of the junction unmatched. Germline values: CDR1 SGHKS, CDR2 YYEKEE (reference sequence). The CDR3 sequence is CASSLTGGFGYTF. The CDR3 DNA is TGTGCCAGCAGCTTGACAGGGGGTTTTGGCTACACCTTC. Looking up the rest from reference TRBV5-5 and TRBJ1-2 gives the full variable domain: DAGVTQSPTHLIKTRGQQVTLRCSPISGHKSVSWYQQVLGQGPQFIFQYYEKEERGRGNFPDRFSARQFPNYSSELNVNALLLGDSALYLCASSLTGGFGYTFGSGTRLTVV.

The chain is built from TRBV19 and TRBJ1-1, with D unresolved. Trimming removed 4 bases from V and 5 bases from J, with 8 bases in between. The CDR3 length is 12 residues. The V gene's germline CDR1 is LNHDA and CDR2 SQIVND (reference sequence). The CDR3: CASSREGTEAFF. CDR3 nucleotides: TGTGCCAGTAGTAGGGAAGGGACTGAAGCTTTCTTT.

This clone was recorded a few times. The chain uses TRBV7-9 and TRBJ1-6; the D is unclear. This CDR3 contains 13 residues. The germline gives CDR1 SEHNR, CDR2 FQNEAQ (reference sequence). V lost 5 bases and J 8 bases, leaving 10 bases between the germline ends. In DNA form, the CDR3 reads TGTGCCAGCAGCCCTGGGGAATATTCACCCCTCCACTTT. Translated: CASSPGEYSPLHF.

This chain uses TRBV11-3 with TRBJ1-2, with a weak D call TRBD1 (5 bases). The ends were cut back, 0 bases at V and 4 bases at J, with 12 bases in the middle. CDR3 size: 15 residues. Per germline, CDR1 SGHNT and CDR2 YENEEA. The CDR3 coding sequence is TGTGCCAGCAGCTTAGATCTCGGACACCTCTATGGCTACACCTTC. Protein: CASSLDLGHLYGYTF.

V gene TRBV7-8 combines with J gene TRBJ1-4, with D perhaps TRBD1 (5 bases). With 1 base removed from V and 12 bases from J, the gap between germline ends came to 12 bases. CDR1 and CDR2 (germline): SGHVS, FQNEAQ. This CDR3 region has 13 residues. This chain's CDR3 is CASSLVITGELFF. The CDR3, as DNA: TGTGCCAGCAGCTTAGTGATCACAGGTGAACTGTTTTTT.

The CDR3 sequence is CASSLRLANEFF. The CDR3 DNA reads as TGTGCCAGCAGTTTAAGGTTAGCTAACGAGTTCTTC. The genes are TRBV12-3 or TRBV12-4 and TRBJ2-1; D not certain. Trimming took 2 bases from V and 14 from J, leaving 13 bases between them. The CDR3 extends over 12 amino acids.

This clone was recorded once. J is TRBJ2-3 and V is TRBV27, with 7 bases identical to TRBD1. Germline V gene data show CDR1 as MNHEY and CDR2 as SMNVEV (reference sequence). The ends lost 5 bases at V and 3 bases at J; junction bases unmatched: 2. The CDR3 loop spans 13 amino acids. CDR3 amino acids: CASSVRGTDTQYF. The CDR3 DNA reads TGTGCCAGCAGTGTCAGGGGGACAGATACGCAGTATTTT.

J is TRBJ1-2 and V is TRBV11-2; 8 nucleotides match TRBD1. This CDR3 comprises 16 residues. Germline-derived CDR1 and CDR2 are SGHAT and FQNNGV. Trimming cost V 5 bases and J 4 bases; bases outside gene matches: 12. CDR3 bases: TGTGCCAGCAGCGCCAGACAGGGGTTCTTACCCTATGGCTACACCTTC. Its protein product is CASSARQGFLPYGYTF. Drawing the rest from reference TRBV11-2 and TRBJ1-2, the complete variable domain is EAGVAQSPRYKIIEKRQSVAFWCNPISGHATLYWYQQILGQGPKLLIQFQNNGVVDDSQLPKDRFSAERLKGVDSTLKIQPAKLEDSAVYLCASSARQGFLPYGYTFGSGTRLTVV.

The chain joins TRBV7-8 to TRBJ2-7, with D perhaps being TRBD1 or TRBD2 (5 bases each). V was trimmed by 4 bases and J by 3 bases, leaving 22 bases between them. Germline CDR1 is SGHVS and CDR2 is FQNEAQ. The CDR3 runs 17 residues. CDR3 loop: CASSSSGRDPPNYEQYF. CDR3 DNA: TGTGCCAGCAGCTCCTCAGGCCGGGACCCGCCTAACTACGAGCAGTACTTC.

The CDR3 DNA reads TGTGCCAGCAGCTTAGTTGAGACCGGGGAGCTGTTTTTT. Translating gives CASSLVETGELFF. The chain carries TRBV7-2 and TRBJ2-2; D is unclear. Per the germline V gene, CDR1 is SGHTA and CDR2 is FQGNSA. The CDR3 consists of 13 residues. Trimming shortened V by 1 base and J by 5 bases, and 5 bases separated the two germline ends.

This sequence joins TRBV11-2 and TRBJ1-4, with 7 nucleotides matching TRBD1. The CDR3 is 15 residues long. The ends lost 3 bases at V and 3 bases at J; junction bases unmatched: 4. Germline-derived CDR1 and CDR2 are SGHAT and FQNNGV. The CDR3 DNA reads TGTGCCAGCAGCTTTGCAGGGGGGGCTAATGAAAAACTGTTTTTT. It translates to CASSFAGGANEKLFF.

This clone was counted only a few times. The chain joins TRBV2 to TRBJ1-5; D is unresolved. Trimming stripped 6 bases from V and 0 bases from J, with 18 bases between. The CDR3 extends over 17 amino acids. CDR1 is SNHLY and CDR2 is FYNNEI in the germline V gene. The CDR3 region has the DNA TGTGCCAGCAGCGGGAAGAGCACGAGCCATAGCAATCAGCCCCAGCATTTT. Its translation is CASSGKSTSHSNQPQHF.

The rearrangement links TRBV18 to TRBJ1-2, with D unresolved. Looked up from germline, CDR1 is KGHSH and CDR2 is LQKENI. V gave up 1 base and J gave up 4 bases, with 10 bases separating them. This CDR3 comprises 14 residues. CDR3: CASSPLGESYGYTF. For the CDR3, the DNA is TGTGCCAGCTCACCACTCGGGGAGTCCTATGGCTACACCTTC.

The chain recombines TRBV5-1 with TRBJ2-1, with D hard to call. V was cut by 5 bases and J by 6 bases, with 12 bases left in between. Germline V CDR1 and CDR2: SGHRS, YFSETQ. The CDR3 totals 13 residues. The CDR3 spells CASSYLAPNEQFF. For the CDR3, the DNA is TGCGCCAGCAGTTATCTGGCCCCCAATGAGCAGTTCTTC. The variable domain in full, completed from reference TRBV5-1 and TRBJ2-1, reads KAGVTQTPRYLIKTRGQQVTLSCSPISGHRSVSWYQQTPGQGLQFLFEYFSETQRNKGNFPGRFSGRQFSNSRSEMNVSTLELGDSALYLCASSYLAPNEQFFGPGTRLTVL.

In its sample, this clone was seen once. This CDR3 is CASRKQVWGDQPQHF. CDR3 coding DNA: TGTGCCAGCAGGAAACAGGTGTGGGGGGATCAGCCCCAGCATTTT. The rearrangement joins TRBV6-5 to TRBJ1-5; D is possibly TRBD1 (5 bases). CDR1 is MNHEY, CDR2 SVGAGI, per germline. This CDR3 region has 15 residues. The germline V and J ends were trimmed by 6 bases and 5 bases, with 17 bases remaining between them.

This chain links TRBV14 with TRBJ1-2, with TRBD1 matching 7 bases. V was pared by 4 bases and J by 6 bases, with 2 bases of the junction left unmatched. The CDR3 has 12 residues. Germline V gene data show CDR1 as SGHDN and CDR2 as FVKESK. This CDR3 reads CASSLGTDGYTF. The CDR3 DNA is TGTGCCAGCAGCCTGGGGACAGATGGCTACACCTTC. The whole variable domain, filled in from reference TRBV14 and TRBJ1-2, reads EAGVTQFPSHSVIEKGQTVTLRCDPISGHDNLYWYRRVMGKEIKFLLHFVKESKQDESGMPNNRFLAERTGGTYSTLKVQPAELEDSGVYFCASSLGTDGYTFGSGTRLTVV.

The rearrangement uses TRBV18 and TRBJ2-7; 7 bases map to TRBD2. The CDR3 totals 15 residues. Per germline, CDR1 KGHSH and CDR2 LQKENI. Trimming removed 6 bases from V and 2 bases from J; junction bases left unmatched: 10. CDR3 sequence reads: CASSPQGTKTYEQYF. CDR3 coding DNA: TGTGCCAGCTCCCCCCAAGGGACTAAGACCTACGAGCAGTACTTC. Looking up the rest from reference TRBV18 and TRBJ2-7 gives the full variable domain: NAGVMQNPRHLVRRRGQEARLRCSPMKGHSHVYWYRQLPEEGLKFMVYLQKENIIDESGMPKERFSAEFPKEGPSILRIQQVVRGDSAAYFCASSPQGTKTYEQYFGPGTRLTVT.

The rearrangement links TRBV10-3 to TRBJ2-7; 12 bases map to TRBD2. The CDR3 is made up of 15 amino acids. Germline loops: CDR1 ENHRY, CDR2 SYGVKD. Losses at the gene ends were 6 bases for V and 3 bases for J; bases not matched to a gene: 6. The CDR3 DNA reads TGTGCCATCAGCAGACTAGCGGGAGAGAGCTACGAGCAGTACTTC. It specifies CAISRLAGESYEQYF.

V gene TRBV18 combines with J gene TRBJ1-1; D gene unclear. V dropped 3 bases and J dropped 3 bases, with 17 bases sitting between them. Per the germline V gene, CDR1 is KGHSH and CDR2 is LQKENI. This CDR3 is built from 16 residues. CDR3: CASSPFTGMGDTEAFF. The CDR3 DNA reads TGTGCCAGCTCACCGTTTACTGGGATGGGAGACACTGAAGCTTTCTTT.

This clone was seen a single time. The chain combines TRBV27 with TRBJ2-6; D is unclear. This CDR3 contains 15 residues. Germline CDR1 is MNHEY and CDR2 is SMNVEV (reference sequence). With 1 base removed from V and 4 bases from J, the gap between germline ends came to 8 bases. This CDR3 reads CASSLLGNGANVLTF. CDR3 DNA sequence: TGTGCCAGCAGTTTATTGGGGAACGGGGCCAACGTCCTGACTTTC.

The CDR3 loop reads CASAGTANYGYTF. DNA of the CDR3: TGTGCCAGTGCCGGGACAGCTAACTATGGCTACACCTTC. The chain uses TRBV14 and TRBJ1-2, with 7 bases lining up with TRBD1. CDR3 length equals 13 residues. V gave up 9 bases and J gave up 0 bases; unmatched junction bases: 4. Germline values: CDR1 SGHDN, CDR2 FVKESK.

The V and J genes are TRBV18 and TRBJ1-2, with D hard to call. Germline CDR1 is KGHSH and CDR2 is LQKENI. With 8 bases removed from V and 2 bases from J, the gap between germline ends came to 12 bases. This CDR3 contains 13 residues. DNA of the CDR3: TGTGCCAGCGGAGGGCGACTCAACTATGGCTACACCTTC. Its translation: CASGGRLNYGYTF.

The chain employs TRBV5-1 and TRBJ1-6; 11 nucleotides agree with TRBD1. The CDR3 loop spans 16 amino acids. With V trimmed by 5 bases and J by 9 bases, 10 bases remained unmatched. Germline lookup yields CDR1 SGHRS and CDR2 YFSETQ. The CDR3 spells CASRYDPGTGGSPLHF. The CDR3 DNA is TGCGCCAGCAGATATGACCCCGGGACAGGGGGTTCACCCCTCCACTTT.